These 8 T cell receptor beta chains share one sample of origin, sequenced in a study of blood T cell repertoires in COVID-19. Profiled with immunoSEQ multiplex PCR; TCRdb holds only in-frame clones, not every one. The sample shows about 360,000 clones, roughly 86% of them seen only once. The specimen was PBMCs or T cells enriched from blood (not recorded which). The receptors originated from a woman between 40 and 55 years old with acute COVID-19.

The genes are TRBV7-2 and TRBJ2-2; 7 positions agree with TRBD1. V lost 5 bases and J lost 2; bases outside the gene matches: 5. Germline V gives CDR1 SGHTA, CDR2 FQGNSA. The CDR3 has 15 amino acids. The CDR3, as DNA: TGTGCCAGCAGCCAACAGGGGCTTAACACCGGGGAGCTGTTTTTT. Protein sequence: CASSQQGLNTGELFF.

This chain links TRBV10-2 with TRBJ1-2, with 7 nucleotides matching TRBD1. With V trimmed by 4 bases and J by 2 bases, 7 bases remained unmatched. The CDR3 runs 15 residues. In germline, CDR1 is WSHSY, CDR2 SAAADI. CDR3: CASSVVQGRNYGYTF. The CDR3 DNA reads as TGCGCCAGCAGTGTAGTACAGGGGCGAAACTATGGCTACACCTTC.

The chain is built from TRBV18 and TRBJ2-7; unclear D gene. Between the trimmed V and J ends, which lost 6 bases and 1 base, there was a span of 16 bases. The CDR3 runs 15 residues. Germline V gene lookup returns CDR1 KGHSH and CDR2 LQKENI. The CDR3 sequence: CASSPKVGWSYEQYF. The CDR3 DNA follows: TGTGCCAGCTCCCCCAAGGTGGGCTGGTCCTACGAGCAGTACTTC.

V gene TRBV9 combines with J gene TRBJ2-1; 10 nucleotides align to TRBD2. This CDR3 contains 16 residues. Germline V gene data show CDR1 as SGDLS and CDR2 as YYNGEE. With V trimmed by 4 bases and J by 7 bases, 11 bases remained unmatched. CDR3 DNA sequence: TGTGCCAGCAGCCAACAGAGAGCGGGGGGGCGTAATGAGCAGTTCTTC. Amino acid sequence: CASSQQRAGGRNEQFF.

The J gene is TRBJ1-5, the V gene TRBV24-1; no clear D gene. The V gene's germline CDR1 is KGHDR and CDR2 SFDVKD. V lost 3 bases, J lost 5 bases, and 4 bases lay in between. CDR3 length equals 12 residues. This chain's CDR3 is CATSDPDQPQHF. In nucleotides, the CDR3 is TGTGCCACCAGTGATCCGGATCAGCCCCAGCATTTT.

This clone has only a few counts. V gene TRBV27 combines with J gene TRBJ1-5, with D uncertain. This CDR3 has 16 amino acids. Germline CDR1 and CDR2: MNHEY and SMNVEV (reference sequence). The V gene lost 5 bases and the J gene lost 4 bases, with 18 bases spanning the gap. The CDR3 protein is CASSPRGVPINQPQHF. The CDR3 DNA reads TGTGCCAGCAGTCCCCGTGGAGTTCCCATTAATCAGCCCCAGCATTTT.

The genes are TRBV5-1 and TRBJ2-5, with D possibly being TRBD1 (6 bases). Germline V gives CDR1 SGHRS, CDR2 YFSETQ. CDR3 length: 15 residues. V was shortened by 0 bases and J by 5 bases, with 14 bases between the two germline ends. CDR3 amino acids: CASSLGQAEGETQYF. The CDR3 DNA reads TGCGCCAGCAGCTTGGGACAGGCGGAAGGCGAGACCCAGTACTTC.

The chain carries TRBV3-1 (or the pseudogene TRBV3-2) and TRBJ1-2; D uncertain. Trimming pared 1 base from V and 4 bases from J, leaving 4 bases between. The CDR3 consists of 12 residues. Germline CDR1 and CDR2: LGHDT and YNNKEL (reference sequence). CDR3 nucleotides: TGTGCCAGCAGCCAAGTTAGCTATGGCTACACCTTC. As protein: CASSQVSYGYTF.